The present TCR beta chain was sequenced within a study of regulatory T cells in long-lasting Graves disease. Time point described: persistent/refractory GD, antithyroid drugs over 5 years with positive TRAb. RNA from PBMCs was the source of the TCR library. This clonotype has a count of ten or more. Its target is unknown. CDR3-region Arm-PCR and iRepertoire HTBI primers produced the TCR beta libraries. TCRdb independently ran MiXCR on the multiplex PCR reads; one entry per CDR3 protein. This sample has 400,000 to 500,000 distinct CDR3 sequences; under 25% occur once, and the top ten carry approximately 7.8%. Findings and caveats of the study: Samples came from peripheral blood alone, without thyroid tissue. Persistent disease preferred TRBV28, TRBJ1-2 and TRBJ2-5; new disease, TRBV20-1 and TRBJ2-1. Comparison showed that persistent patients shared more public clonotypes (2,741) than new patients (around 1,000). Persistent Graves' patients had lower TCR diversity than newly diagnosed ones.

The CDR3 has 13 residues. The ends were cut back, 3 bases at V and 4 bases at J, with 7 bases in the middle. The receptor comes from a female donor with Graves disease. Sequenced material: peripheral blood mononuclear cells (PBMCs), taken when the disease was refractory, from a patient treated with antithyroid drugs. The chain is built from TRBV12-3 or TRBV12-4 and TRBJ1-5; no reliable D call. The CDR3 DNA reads TGTGCCAGCAGTTTTCGACGGAATCAGCCCCAGCATTTT. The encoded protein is CASSFRRNQPQHF.